The 19 T cell receptor beta chains below all came from one sample that was sequenced in a study of T cell repertoires in cytomegalovirus infection. TCRdb redid the calling of the reads with MiXCR, one entry per CDR3 protein. The data contain 450,000 to 550,000 distinct CDR3 sequences, approximately 15% of them seen just once; the ten biggest clones take up roughly 25%. The source material was CD8+ T cells from PBMCs. All receptors come from a human donor in good health (CMV status not recorded). Some clones in this sample may be carry-over from other donors' samples.

J is TRBJ2-1 and V is TRBV11-2; no clear D gene. CDR3 length equals 13 residues. Germline CDR1 reads SGHAT; CDR2 reads FQNNGV. V was shortened by 6 bases and J by 4 bases, with 10 bases between the two germline ends. The CDR3 nucleotides are TGTGCCAGCAGGGCACTGGGATACAATGAGCAGTTCTTC. Amino acid sequence: CASRALGYNEQFF.

About this clonotype: A much larger clone differs by one base, so this may be a read error. J is TRBJ2-7 and V is TRBV28; no firm D call. Germline CDR1 reads MDHEN; CDR2 reads SYDVKM. The CDR3 is 14 amino acids. The CDR3 loop is CANSLSPTDYEQYF. CDR3 bases: TGTGCCAACAGTTTATCCCCGACCGACTACGAGCAGTACTTC.

This clonotype came up many times. The V and J genes are TRBV7-9 and TRBJ1-1; unclear D gene. This CDR3 contains 15 residues. Trimming removed 5 bases from V and 5 bases from J, with 18 bases in between. CDR1 is SEHNR, CDR2 FQNEAQ, per germline (reference sequence). This CDR3 is CASSLLEGAGTEAFF. In nucleotides, the CDR3 is TGTGCCAGCAGCCTCTTAGAGGGCGCGGGTACTGAAGCTTTCTTT.

A few counts support this clonotype. The rearrangement uses TRBV19 and TRBJ1-1; D is possibly TRBD1 (5 bases). Trimming cost V 4 bases and J 1 base, with 10 bases left between them. The CDR3 extends over 14 amino acids. Germline V gene data show CDR1 as LNHDA and CDR2 as SQIVND (reference sequence). CDR3 region: CASSRWGENTEAFF. The DNA of the CDR3 is TGTGCCAGTAGTAGGTGGGGGGAGAACACTGAAGCTTTCTTT.

In regard to this clonotype: A much larger clone is a single base away; this may be a read error. V usage is TRBV19 and J usage is TRBJ1-2; 8 bases are shared with TRBD1. Trimming took 4 bases from V and 7 from J; bases not matched to a gene: 11. Germline lookup yields CDR1 LNHDA and CDR2 SQIVND (reference sequence). CDR3 length: 15 residues. The CDR3 sequence is CASSTLGQVLRGYTF. The CDR3 DNA follows: TGTGCCAGTAGTACCCTGGGACAGGTATTGCGTGGCTACACCTTC.

This chain uses TRBV5-5 with TRBJ2-7; D gene uncertain. This CDR3 contains 15 residues. CDR1 is SGHKS, CDR2 YYEKEE, per germline (reference sequence). The V and J ends lost 1 base and 0 bases respectively, with 11 bases between them. CDR3 bases: TGTGCCAGCAGCTTGTTAGGCAGGTCCTCCTACGAGCAGTACTTC. It translates to CASSLLGRSSYEQYF.

This clonotype was seen a handful of times. This chain links TRBV7-9 with TRBJ1-2; D gene uncertain. This CDR3 spans 12 amino acids. In germline, CDR1 is SEHNR, CDR2 FQNEAQ (reference sequence). V gave up 1 base and J gave up 4 bases, with 4 bases separating them. The chain's CDR3 is CASSLDPYGYTF. As DNA, the CDR3 is TGTGCCAGCAGCTTAGACCCCTATGGCTACACCTTC.

This clonotype was recorded a few times. The gene calls are TRBV11-1 and TRBJ1-1, with TRBD1 matching 8 bases. Per the germline V gene, CDR1 is SGHAT and CDR2 is FQDESV (reference sequence). V lost 5 bases and J lost 6; bases outside the gene matches: 5. The CDR3 consists of 13 residues. The CDR3 DNA sequence: TGTGCCAGCAGCCTTCCAGGGGGCGCTGAAGCTTTCTTT. This sequence encodes CASSLPGGAEAFF.

Many counts were recorded for this clonotype. The V call is TRBV12-3 or TRBV12-4, the J call TRBJ1-2; no reliable D call. V was clipped by 3 bases and J by 0 bases, with 11 bases between them. CDR3 length: 15 amino acids. The CDR3 nucleotides are TGTGCCAGCAGTTTTTCCAGGTTCCCTAACTATGGCTACACCTTC. It yields the protein CASSFSRFPNYGYTF.

This clonotype occurred many times. The V gene is TRBV11-2, the J gene TRBJ2-7; the D is unclear. Germline-derived CDR1 and CDR2 are SGHAT and FQNNGV. Trimming took 2 bases from V and 1 from J, leaving 9 bases between them. This CDR3 has 14 residues. The CDR3 sequence is CASSLSGQSYEQYF. CDR3 DNA: TGTGCCAGCAGCTTAAGTGGGCAGTCCTACGAGCAGTACTTC.

This clonotype has only a few counts. The rearrangement uses TRBV10-3 and TRBJ1-2, with D possibly TRBD1 on 5 matching bases. CDR1 is ENHRY and CDR2 is SYGVKD in the germline V gene. Trimming shortened V by 2 bases and J by 2 bases, and 12 bases separated the two germline ends. This CDR3 is built from 15 residues. The CDR3: CAISETQGENYGYTF. CDR3 nucleotides: TGTGCCATCAGTGAGACCCAGGGCGAGAACTATGGCTACACCTTC.

This clonotype has a handful of counts. J is TRBJ2-3 and V is TRBV9, with D perhaps TRBD1 (7 bases). The CDR3 totals 16 residues. CDR1 is SGDLS and CDR2 is YYNGEE in the germline V gene. Trimming cost V 3 bases and J 6 bases, with 20 bases left between them. The CDR3 nucleotides are TGTGCCAGCAGCGCCCTGCGGGACAGTGGCCCGGATACGCAGTATTTT. Translating gives CASSALRDSGPDTQYF.

The count of this clonotype is one. A clone one base away is much larger, so this may be a read error. The chain has TRBV10-3 and TRBJ1-1; D remains ambiguous. Germline loops: CDR1 ENHRY, CDR2 SYGVKD. This CDR3 has 12 amino acids. The CDR3 DNA sequence: TGTGCCATCAGCGAGGGAAACACTGAAGTTTTCTTT. Residues: CAISEGNTEVFF.

This clonotype was counted ten times or more. CDR3 DNA sequence: TGTGCCAGCAGCTTAGGGGGGGGTCATTGGGCAGATACGCAGTATTTT. This encodes CASSLGGGHWADTQYF. The gene calls are TRBV7-2 and TRBJ2-3; 7 nucleotides agree with TRBD2. The CDR3 runs 16 residues. V lost 1 base to trimming and J lost 4 bases; unmatched junction nucleotides: 8. The V gene's germline CDR1 is SGHTA and CDR2 FQGNSA.

Ten or more counts support this clonotype. This chain uses TRBV27 with TRBJ1-1; D not resolved. Trimming left V 5 bases short and J 0 bases short, with 10 bases between. The CDR3 is made up of 14 amino acids. Germline CDR1 and CDR2: MNHEY and SMNVEV (reference sequence). This CDR3 is CASSIGSMNTEAFF. The CDR3 DNA is TGTGCCAGCAGTATTGGCTCAATGAACACTGAAGCTTTCTTT.

This clonotype was found a few times. V and J are TRBV10-3 and TRBJ2-7; D call uncertain. The CDR3 contains 12 residues. Germline CDR1 and CDR2: ENHRY and SYGVKD. V lost 3 bases and J 3 bases, leaving 6 bases between the germline ends. CDR3 sequence (DNA): TGTGCCATCAGTGATAGCCTCTACGAGCAGTACTTC. Amino acid sequence: CAISDSLYEQYF.

To note about this clonotype: The final CDR3 position lacks the conserved phenylalanine or tryptophan, pointing to a likely read error. This chain joins TRBV6-6 and TRBJ2-1; 8 bases are a match to TRBD2. After removal of 2 bases from V and 1 base from J, the junction contained 7 bases not matched to a gene. The V gene's germline CDR1 is MNHNY and CDR2 SVGAGI (reference sequence). CDR3 length: 17 residues. The CDR3 spells CASSYLPLAESYNEQFL. CDR3 nucleotides: TGTGCCAGCAGTTACCTTCCACTAGCGGAGTCCTACAATGAGCAGTTCTTA.

This clonotype was seen more than once but under ten times. The chain has TRBV27 and TRBJ2-7, with a possible D match to TRBD2 (5 bases). The CDR3 sequence is 14 residues long. Trimming removed 7 bases at V and 6 bases at J, with 19 bases between. Germline-derived CDR1 and CDR2 are MNHEY and SMNVEV (reference sequence). The DNA of the CDR3 is TGTGCCAGCAAACGACCGGGGTCGGGTGTCGAGCAGTACTTC. Its protein product is CASKRPGSGVEQYF.

This clonotype was seen ten or more times. The chain carries TRBV11-1 and TRBJ2-2; D is unclear. The CDR3 is 17 amino acids. V was trimmed by 7 bases and J by 3 bases, leaving 21 bases between them. CDR1 and CDR2 (germline): SGHAT, FQDESV (reference sequence). CDR3 loop: CASTPERGAMDTGELFF. The CDR3 DNA is TGTGCCAGCACCCCGGAGCGCGGAGCAATGGACACCGGGGAGCTGTTTTTT.